The 28 T cell receptor beta chains below were found in one sample sequenced in a study of T cells in lung cancer brain metastases. Sequenced by immunoSEQ multiplex PCR; TCRdb stores in-frame clones only, minus some. The data show a few thousand clones, 75% to 90% seen once. Sample: tumor tissue from the primary lung tumor. All receptors derive from a man between 70 and 80 years old with non-small cell lung cancer.

This clone was picked up one time. Other DNA sequences within the sample encode an identical CDR3. This sequence joins TRBV2 and TRBJ1-3; possible D gene TRBD1, 5 bases. V lost 6 bases and J 4 bases, leaving 7 bases between the germline ends. The germline V gene encodes CDR1 SNHLY and CDR2 FYNNEI. CDR3 length equals 12 residues. The CDR3 is CASSRQGNTIYF. CDR3 bases: TGTGCCAGCAGCAGACAGGGAAACACCATATATTTT.

The chain is built from TRBV27 and TRBJ1-2; D gene uncertain. The CDR3 extends over 13 amino acids. The germline CDR1 and CDR2 sequences are MNHEY and SMNVEV (reference sequence). Trimming left V 5 bases short and J 7 bases short, with 14 bases between. CDR3: CASSPTEEGGYTF. In DNA, the CDR3 is TGTGCCAGCAGTCCGACGGAGGAGGGTGGCTACACCTTC.

V gene TRBV6-6 combines with J gene TRBJ1-2; D is possibly TRBD1 (6 bases). The CDR3 totals 15 residues. The germline CDR1 and CDR2 sequences are MNHNY and SVGAGI (reference sequence). V gave up 2 bases and J gave up 0 bases, with 10 bases separating them. DNA of the CDR3: TGTGCCAGCAGTTACGAACAGGGATCTAACTATGGCTACACCTTC. It is translated as CASSYEQGSNYGYTF.

This chain links TRBV10-1 with TRBJ1-5; no clear D. Germline V gives CDR1 WNHNN, CDR2 SYGVQD (reference sequence). This CDR3 region has 16 residues. Trimming stripped 0 bases from V and 0 bases from J, with 9 bases between. CDR3 DNA sequence: TGCGCCAGCAGTGAGTCCGCTAGGAGTAGCAATCAGCCCCAGCATTTT. This sequence encodes CASSESARSSNQPQHF.

The sample holds a few counts of this clone. V gene TRBV30 combines with J gene TRBJ1-3, with no clear D. V lost 4 bases and J 2 bases, leaving 9 bases between the germline ends. The germline V gene has CDR1 GTSNPN and CDR2 SVGIG (reference sequence). CDR3 size: 13 residues. The CDR3 nucleotides read TGTGCCTGGAATTTGCGGGCTGGAAACACCATATATTTT. Its translation is CAWNLRAGNTIYF.

This chain links TRBV6-9 with TRBJ2-5; 7 bases match TRBD2. The CDR3 has 14 residues. Germline CDR1 and CDR2: MNHGY and SVAAGI. Germline trimming cut 7 bases from V and 2 bases from J; bases unmatched to any gene: 7. In DNA, the CDR3 is TGTGCCAGCACAACGACTAGCAGACAAGAGACCCAGTACTTC. Its translation: CASTTTSRQETQYF.

The chain couples TRBV7-9 to TRBJ2-7; 8 bases fit TRBD1. Germline CDR1 and CDR2: SEHNR and FQNEAQ (reference sequence). This CDR3 spans 18 amino acids. V shed 1 base, J shed 2 bases, and the junction held 13 bases outside the gene matches. Here the CDR3 reads CASSLESIGTGFAYEQYF. CDR3 coding DNA: TGTGCCAGCAGCTTAGAATCTATCGGGACAGGATTCGCCTACGAGCAGTACTTC. Looking up the rest from reference TRBV7-9 and TRBJ2-7 gives the full variable domain: DTGVSQNPRHKITKRGQNVTFRCDPISEHNRLYWYRQTLGQGPEFLTYFQNEAQLEKSRLLSDRFSAERPKGSFSTLEIQRTEQGDSAMYLCASSLESIGTGFAYEQYFGPGTRLTVT.

This chain joins TRBV25-1 and TRBJ2-2, with 8 bases aligning to TRBD1. Germline V gene data show CDR1 as MGHDK and CDR2 as SYGVNS. With 5 bases clipped from V and 2 bases from J, the junction kept 10 bases outside the gene matches. CDR3 length: 17 residues. CDR3 in amino acids: CASSPLRTGRNTGELFF. The CDR3 DNA reads TGTGCCAGCAGTCCTCTAAGGACAGGGAGAAACACCGGGGAGCTGTTTTTT.

V usage is TRBV6-6 and J usage is TRBJ1-1; D gene ambiguous. The CDR3 totals 13 residues. V was clipped by 2 bases and J by 2 bases, with 6 bases between them. Per the germline V gene, CDR1 is MNHNY and CDR2 is SVGAGI (reference sequence). CDR3: CASSYNLNTEAFF. Written as DNA, the CDR3 is TGTGCCAGCAGTTACAACCTTAACACTGAAGCTTTCTTT.

The chain links TRBV30 to TRBJ2-5; the D gene is possibly TRBD1 (5 bases). V lost 2 bases and J lost 0, with 10 bases in between. The CDR3 runs 14 residues. Per germline, CDR1 GTSNPN and CDR2 SVGIG (reference sequence). The CDR3 DNA is TGTGCCTGGAGTTCTACAGGATACCAAGAGACCCAGTACTTC. It encodes CAWSSTGYQETQYF.

V is TRBV30 and J is TRBJ1-5, with D possibly matching TRBD1 (5 bases). V lost 4 bases, J lost 3 bases, and 13 bases lay in between. Germline V gene sequence: CDR1 GTSNPN, CDR2 SVGIG (reference sequence). CDR3 length equals 14 residues. DNA for the CDR3: TGTGCCTGGAACAGAGAGGGGATCAATCAGCCCCAGCATTTT. This encodes CAWNREGINQPQHF.

This clone was seen once. J is TRBJ1-5 and V is TRBV7-8; D is uncertain. The CDR3 sequence is 14 residues long. Trimming cost V 5 bases and J 6 bases, with 14 bases left between them. Per germline, CDR1 SGHVS and CDR2 FQNEAQ. The CDR3 nucleotides are TGTGCCAGCAGCGAGGACGACCCCCTTCAGCCCCAGCATTTT. Translated, it gives CASSEDDPLQPQHF.

This chain's CDR3 is CASSPPGLAGHNEQFF. The CDR3 coding sequence is TGTGCCAGCAGCCCCCCAGGACTAGCGGGACACAATGAGCAGTTCTTC. The V call is TRBV7-2, the J call TRBJ2-1, with 12 nucleotides matching TRBD2. Germline CDR1 is SGHTA and CDR2 is FQGNSA. The ends lost 5 bases at V and 5 bases at J; junction bases unmatched: 7. CDR3 length equals 16 residues.

This clone was recorded only once. V and J are TRBV7-9 and TRBJ2-7; D is undetermined. Looked up from germline, CDR1 is SEHNR and CDR2 is FQNEAQ (reference sequence). V lost 5 bases and J 5 bases, leaving 10 bases between the germline ends. This CDR3 region has 12 residues. CDR3 nucleotide sequence: TGTGCCAGCAGCCATGAGGTCCACGAGCAGTACTTC. Its translation: CASSHEVHEQYF.

This sequence joins TRBV7-6 and TRBJ1-6, with D unclear. Trimming stripped 2 bases from V and 11 bases from J, with 10 bases between. Germline-derived CDR1 and CDR2 are SGHVS and FNYEAQ. The CDR3 sequence is 13 residues long. This CDR3 is CASSLRPEAPLHF. The CDR3 DNA sequence: TGTGCCAGCAGCTTAAGACCCGAGGCACCCCTCCACTTT.

The chain is built from TRBV5-6 and TRBJ1-4; TRBD1 aligns across 7 bases. Looked up from germline, CDR1 is SGHDT and CDR2 is YYEEEE. The CDR3 extends over 15 amino acids. The V segment lost 0 bases and the J segment 7 bases; nucleotides outside the gene matches: 6. The CDR3 DNA is TGTGCCAGCAGCTTGGACAGGGGAGGACGTGAAAAACTGTTTTTT. This encodes CASSLDRGGREKLFF.

This sequence joins TRBV5-6 and TRBJ1-2, with D perhaps matching TRBD1 (6 bases). CDR1 is SGHDT and CDR2 is YYEEEE in the germline V gene. This CDR3 region has 14 residues. V dropped 4 bases and J dropped 4 bases, with 14 bases sitting between them. The CDR3 nucleotides are TGTGCCAGCAGCCGACTGGGACAAGGCTATGGCTACACCTTC. Its protein product is CASSRLGQGYGYTF.

The rearrangement joins TRBV5-1 to TRBJ2-3; D gene unclear. The CDR3 runs 14 residues. The germline V gene has CDR1 SGHRS and CDR2 YFSETQ. V shed 1 base and J shed 1 base, with 7 bases lying between them. The DNA of the CDR3 is TGCGCCAGCAGCTTGTCCGCAGGCACAGATACGCAGTATTTT. Its protein is CASSLSAGTDTQYF.

The gene calls are TRBV5-4 and TRBJ2-5, with D hard to call. V was cut by 0 bases and J by 5 bases, with 8 bases left in between. The CDR3 extends over 13 amino acids. Looked up from germline, CDR1 is SGHNT and CDR2 is YYREEE (reference sequence). The CDR3 region is CASSLAGVETQYF. The CDR3 nucleotides are TGTGCCAGCAGCTTGGCGGGCGTGGAGACCCAGTACTTC.

The chain carries TRBV14 and TRBJ1-3, with unresolved D. The length of the CDR3 is 17 residues. V lost 4 bases to trimming and J lost 0 bases, with 16 bases between them. CDR1 and CDR2 (germline): SGHDN, FVKESK. Here the CDR3 DNA reads TGTGCCAGCAGCCGCCCCGGAGCCTCTATCTCTGGAAACACCATATATTTT. It translates to CASSRPGASISGNTIYF.

V is TRBV18 and J is TRBJ1-1; D is perhaps TRBD1 (6 bases). CDR1 is KGHSH, CDR2 LQKENI, per germline. V was cut by 2 bases and J by 7 bases, with 17 bases left in between. The CDR3 covers 15 residues. This CDR3 reads CASSPRPGELSEAFF. The CDR3 bases are TGTGCCAGCTCACCAAGGCCAGGGGAACTTAGTGAAGCTTTCTTT.

This chain uses TRBV6-1 with TRBJ1-2, with 8 bases fitting TRBD1. The CDR3 has 15 amino acids. Trimming took 6 bases from V and 0 from J; bases not matched to a gene: 6. Looked up from germline, CDR1 is MNHNS and CDR2 is SASEGT. The CDR3 sequence: CASSGGQVANYGYTF. CDR3 sequence (DNA): TGTGCCAGCAGCGGGGGACAGGTAGCTAACTATGGCTACACCTTC.

This clone has more than one count but fewer than ten. Sequence at one end of the junction differs from germline and may be a read error. The chain uses TRBV5-1 and TRBJ2-1, with TRBD2 identical over 16 bases. Germline V gene data show CDR1 as SGHRS and CDR2 as YFSETQ. This CDR3 spans 15 amino acids. CDR3 bases: TGCGCCAGCAGCTTGGACGGGACTAGCGGGAGGGCCGCGATCTTC. It translates to CASSLDGTSGRAAIF. The entire variable domain, with the rest obtained from reference TRBV5-1 and TRBJ2-1, is as follows: KAGVTQTPRYLIKTRGQQVTLSCSPISGHRSVSWYQQTPGQGLQFLFEYFSETQRNKGNFPGRFSGRQFSNSRSEMNVSTLELGDSALYLCASSLDGTSGRAAIFGPGTRLTVL.

CDR3 coding DNA: TGCGCCAGCAGTGAGTCATCGGGTAACTATGGCTACACCTTC. Translation: CASSESSGNYGYTF. V gene TRBV10-2 combines with J gene TRBJ1-2; D uncertain. The germline CDR1 and CDR2 sequences are WSHSY and SAAADI. The CDR3 contains 14 residues. V lost 0 bases and J lost 1, with 6 bases in between.

This chain links TRBV4-3 with TRBJ1-1; no clear D. The CDR3 length is 17 residues. Trimming left V 0 bases short and J 7 bases short, with 21 bases between. Germline CDR1 is LGHNA and CDR2 is YSLEER. CDR3 coding DNA: TGCGCCAGCAGCCAAGAGACGGTGGGAATCGGTGAAAGTGAAGCTTTCTTT. Its protein is CASSQETVGIGESEAFF.

V gene TRBV6-5 combines with J gene TRBJ1-1, with D unresolved. V dropped 8 bases and J dropped 1 base, with 8 bases sitting between them. CDR1 is MNHEY and CDR2 is SVGAGI in the germline V gene. The CDR3 contains 12 residues. The CDR3 is CASSPTNTEAFF. CDR3 bases: TGTGCCAGCTCCCCAACGAACACTGAAGCTTTCTTT.

This chain links TRBV10-3 with TRBJ1-3; D is ambiguous. The CDR3 is made up of 14 amino acids. The V and J ends lost 3 bases and 2 bases respectively, with 8 bases between them. Per the germline V gene, CDR1 is ENHRY and CDR2 is SYGVKD. The CDR3 loop reads CAISDITAGNTIYF. The CDR3 region has the DNA TGTGCCATCAGTGATATAACAGCTGGAAACACCATATATTTT.

The J gene is TRBJ1-1, the V gene TRBV7-2, with TRBD1 as a possible D gene (6 bases). The V end was cut by 3 bases, the J end by 7 bases, with 21 bases between. This CDR3 has 16 amino acids. Per germline, CDR1 SGHTA and CDR2 FQGNSA. The CDR3 bases are TGTGCCAGCAGCTTCGCCCCGGGGGCGACTACTTTTGAAGCTTTCTTT. Translated: CASSFAPGATTFEAFF. The full variable domain, rest sourced from reference TRBV7-2 and TRBJ1-1, is GAGVSQSPSNKVTEKGKDVELRCDPISGHTALYWYRQSLGQGLEFLIYFQGNSAPDKSGLPSDRFSAERTGGSVSTLTIQRTQQEDSAVYLCASSFAPGATTFEAFFGQGTRLTVV.